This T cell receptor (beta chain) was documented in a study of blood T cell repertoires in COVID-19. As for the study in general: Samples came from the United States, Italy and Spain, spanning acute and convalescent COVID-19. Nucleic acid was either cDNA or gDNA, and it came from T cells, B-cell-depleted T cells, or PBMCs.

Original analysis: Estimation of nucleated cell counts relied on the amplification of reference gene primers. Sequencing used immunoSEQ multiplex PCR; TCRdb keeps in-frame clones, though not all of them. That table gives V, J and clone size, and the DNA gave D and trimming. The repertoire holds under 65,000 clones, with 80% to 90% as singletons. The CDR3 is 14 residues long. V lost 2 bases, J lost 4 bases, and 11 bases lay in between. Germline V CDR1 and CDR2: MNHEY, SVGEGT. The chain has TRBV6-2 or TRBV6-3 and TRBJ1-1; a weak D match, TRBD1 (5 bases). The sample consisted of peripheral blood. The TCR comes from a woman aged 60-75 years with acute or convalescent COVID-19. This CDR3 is CASSYRGGTTEAFF. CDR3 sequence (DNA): TGTGCCAGCAGTTACCGGGGGGGAACCACTGAAGCTTTCTTT.